This TCR beta chain derives from a study of blood T cell repertoires in COVID-19. Source study methods: The authors estimated nucleated cell counts from reference gene primer amplification. The method was immunoSEQ multiplex PCR; TCRdb's version includes in-frame clones alone and lacks a portion of them. V and J calls and clone size are as listed in that table; D and trimming were resolved from the DNA. The repertoire holds approximately 150,000 clones, with 87% as singletons. The germline gives CDR1 GTSNPN, CDR2 SVGIG (reference sequence). Trimming cost V 4 bases and J 4 bases; bases outside gene matches: 2. This CDR3 spans 12 amino acids. This clone occurred a few times.

Material: PBMCs or T cells enriched from blood (not recorded which). J is TRBJ1-1 and V is TRBV30; 8 bases map to TRBD1. This clonotype was obtained from a human donor with acute COVID-19. The donor label of this sample is uncertain. The CDR3: CAWKDRGTEAFF. The DNA for the CDR3 is TGTGCCTGGAAAGACAGGGGCACTGAAGCTTTCTTT.